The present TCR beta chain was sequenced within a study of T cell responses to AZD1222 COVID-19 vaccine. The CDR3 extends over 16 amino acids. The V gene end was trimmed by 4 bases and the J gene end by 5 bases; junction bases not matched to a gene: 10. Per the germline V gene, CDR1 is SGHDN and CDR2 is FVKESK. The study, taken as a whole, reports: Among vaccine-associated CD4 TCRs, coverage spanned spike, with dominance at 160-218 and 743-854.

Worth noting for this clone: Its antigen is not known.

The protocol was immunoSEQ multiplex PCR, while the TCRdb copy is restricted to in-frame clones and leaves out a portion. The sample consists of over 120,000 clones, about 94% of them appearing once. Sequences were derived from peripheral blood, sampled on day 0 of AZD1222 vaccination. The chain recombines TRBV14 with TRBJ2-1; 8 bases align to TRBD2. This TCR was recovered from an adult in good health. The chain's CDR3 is CASSRFSGTVDNEQFF. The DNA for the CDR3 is TGTGCCAGCAGCCGATTTAGCGGGACCGTCGACAATGAGCAGTTCTTC.